The entry below gives a single TCR beta chain sequence along with its context. The antigen is undetermined. These data come from a study of T-cell reconstitution after alpha-beta-depleted transplantation in children. The study's findings and limits: Once a year had passed after transplant, T-cell counts and diversity came mostly from newly produced T cells. The study traced high day-60 TCRbeta diversity in some patients to surviving recipient T cells and thymic progenitors. There were reportedly several hundred expanded graft clones from which alpha-beta T cells came about two months after transplant.

CDR1 is DFQATT and CDR2 is SNEGSKA in the germline V gene (reference sequence). The CDR3 is made up of 13 amino acids. V was shortened by 6 bases and J by 0 bases, with 9 bases between the two germline ends. Preparation of the TCRbeta library was carried out with unique molecular identifiers. TCRdb reprocessed the PCR reads via MiXCR and lists one record per CDR3 protein. The sample includes about 120,000 distinct CDR3 sequences, roughly 24% of them seen just once. The chain carries TRBV20-1 and TRBJ2-4; D uncertain. This TCR was sampled from a male patient aged 2-15 years who had a stem cell transplant for chronic granulomatous disease, so the T cells may come from the graft donor. The source was PBMCs, mostly from graft donor cells, collected 180 days after TCRalphabeta/CD19-depleted stem cell transplant. The DNA for the CDR3 is TGCAGTGCCGGGCCCCTAGCCAAAAACATTCAGTACTTC. It translates to CSAGPLAKNIQYF.